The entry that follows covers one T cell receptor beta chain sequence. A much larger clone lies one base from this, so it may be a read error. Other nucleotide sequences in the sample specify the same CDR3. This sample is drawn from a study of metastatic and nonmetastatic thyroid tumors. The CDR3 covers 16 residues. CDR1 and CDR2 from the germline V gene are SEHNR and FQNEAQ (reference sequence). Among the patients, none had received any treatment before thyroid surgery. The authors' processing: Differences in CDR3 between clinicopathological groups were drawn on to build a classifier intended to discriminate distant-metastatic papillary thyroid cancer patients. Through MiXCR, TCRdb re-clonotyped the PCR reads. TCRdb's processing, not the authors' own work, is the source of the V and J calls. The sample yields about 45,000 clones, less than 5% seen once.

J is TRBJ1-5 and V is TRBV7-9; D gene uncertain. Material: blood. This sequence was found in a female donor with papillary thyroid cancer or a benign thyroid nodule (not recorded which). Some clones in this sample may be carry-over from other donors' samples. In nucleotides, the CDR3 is TGTGCCAGTAGCTTGGGCTCTGACGGGTTCGGCGAGCCCCAGCATTTT. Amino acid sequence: CASSLGSDGFGEPQHF.